One sample yielded the 15 T cell receptor beta chains listed below, sequenced in a study of CD4+ T cells in melanoma. Sequencing was performed with immunoSEQ multiplex PCR; in TCRdb, only in-frame clones are kept and a portion is missing. Found here are some 10,000 clones, about 70% of them singletons; the top ten hold 9.5% to 11%. Sequencing used cells from a culture (not recorded whether cultured in vitro). Every receptor here comes from a human donor with melanoma.

The chain carries TRBV6-1 and TRBJ1-4; TRBD1 matches 12 bases. CDR1 MNHNS and CDR2 SASEGT come from the germline V gene. The CDR3 loop spans 15 amino acids. The trim removed 4 bases at V and 6 bases at J, leaving 3 bases unmatched. CDR3 region: CASSGGQGADEKLFF. CDR3 in DNA: TGTGCCAGCAGTGGGGGACAGGGGGCGGATGAAAAACTGTTTTTT.

This clone was seen more than once but under ten times. This chain links TRBV5-5 with TRBJ2-7; no clear D. V was clipped by 0 bases and J by 9 bases, with 7 bases between them. CDR3 size: 11 residues. Germline-derived CDR1 and CDR2 are SGHKS and YYEKEE (reference sequence). The DNA for the CDR3 is TGTGCCAGCAGCTTGGAGGCTACGCAGTACTTC. Translation: CASSLEATQYF.

This clone was picked up a small number of times. The genes are TRBV6-6 and TRBJ1-4; no definite D call. The CDR3 totals 13 residues. Trimming stripped 6 bases from V and 4 bases from J, with 9 bases between. The germline gives CDR1 MNHNY, CDR2 SVGAGI (reference sequence). The CDR3 sequence: CASSLDYNEKLFF. Written as DNA, the CDR3 is TGTGCCAGCAGCCTCGATTATAATGAAAAACTGTTTTTT.

The chain is built from TRBV5-4 and TRBJ2-7, with D possibly TRBD1 on 6 matching bases. The CDR3 has 14 residues. V lost 4 bases to trimming and J lost 2 bases, with 13 bases between them. Germline CDR1 SGHNT, CDR2 YYREEE (reference sequence). Here the CDR3 reads CASSGPTGTYEQYF. DNA of the CDR3: TGTGCCAGCAGCGGCCCGACAGGAACCTACGAGCAGTACTTC.

The chain couples TRBV5-1 to TRBJ2-5, with D possibly being TRBD1 (5 bases). This CDR3 spans 15 amino acids. Germline V CDR1 and CDR2: SGHRS, YFSETQ. V was shortened by 1 base and J by 5 bases, with 15 bases between the two germline ends. The CDR3 nucleotides are TGCGCCAGCAGCTTGAATAATAAGGGGCCGGAGACCCAGTACTTC. Encoded protein: CASSLNNKGPETQYF. The variable domain in full, completed from reference TRBV5-1 and TRBJ2-5, reads KAGVTQTPRYLIKTRGQQVTLSCSPISGHRSVSWYQQTPGQGLQFLFEYFSETQRNKGNFPGRFSGRQFSNSRSEMNVSTLELGDSALYLCASSLNNKGPETQYFGPGTRLLVL.

The chain couples TRBV30 to TRBJ1-6; D is uncertain. Germline V CDR1 and CDR2: GTSNPN, SVGIG (reference sequence). V was trimmed by 0 bases and J by 11 bases, leaving 5 bases between them. The CDR3 has 11 residues. The CDR3 DNA is TGTGCCTGGAGTGTATCTGCACCCCTCCACTTT. Amino acids: CAWSVSAPLHF.

About this clone itself: At one of its ends the junction is not consistent with the germline gene, which may arise from a read error. The chain joins TRBV7-7 to TRBJ2-2; maybe TRBD2 (5 bases). The CDR3 is 15 residues long. Germline V CDR1 and CDR2: SSHAT, FNYEAQ (reference sequence). The CDR3 nucleotides read TGTGCTAGCAGCCGAGGGAGCCTTGGGTCCGGGGAGCTGTTTTTT. Encoded protein: CASSRGSLGSGELFF.

V usage is TRBV18 and J usage is TRBJ1-1; a possible D gene is TRBD1 (5 bases). Germline V CDR1 and CDR2: KGHSH, LQKENI. V lost 3 bases, J lost 0 bases, and 8 bases lay in between. The CDR3 is made up of 14 amino acids. CDR3 residues: CASSPLGVNTEAFF. DNA for the CDR3: TGTGCCAGCTCACCCCTGGGGGTGAACACTGAAGCTTTCTTT.

The gene calls are TRBV5-4 and TRBJ2-5, with D perhaps given as TRBD1 or TRBD2 (7 bases each). With 7 bases removed from V and 3 bases from J, the gap between germline ends came to 25 bases. CDR1 and CDR2 from the germline V gene are SGHNT and YYREEE (reference sequence). CDR3 length: 17 amino acids. The CDR3 bases are TGTGCCAGCGGAACCTTTCTCAGGGGGGGGGCCAAAGAGACCCAGTACTTC. This encodes CASGTFLRGGAKETQYF.

The chain employs TRBV7-2 and TRBJ2-3; tentative D call: TRBD2 (5 bases). Germline CDR1 and CDR2: SGHTA and FQGNSA. This CDR3 has 15 residues. V lost 2 bases, J lost 3 bases, and 12 bases lay in between. CDR3 sequence (DNA): TGTGCCAGCAGCTTACAGCGGCTAGCTACAGATACGCAGTATTTT. Its protein product is CASSLQRLATDTQYF.

Comments on this clone: Mismatch with germline at one junction end may stem from a read error. The chain has TRBV2 and TRBJ1-2; 7 bases agree with TRBD1. The CDR3 runs 12 residues. Germline V gene data show CDR1 as SNHLY and CDR2 as FYNNEI. Here the CDR3 DNA reads TGTGCCCGCAGCCAGACAGGGAATGGCTACACCTTC. Translating gives CARSQTGNGYTF.

The rearrangement links TRBV4-2 to TRBJ1-1; D gene uncertain. There are 13 residues in the CDR3. V dropped 5 bases and J dropped 3 bases, with 10 bases sitting between them. Germline V gives CDR1 LGHNA, CDR2 YNFKEQ. CDR3 in DNA: TGTGCCAGCAGCTCGGACGATTACACTGAAGCTTTCTTT. The encoded protein is CASSSDDYTEAFF.

The V and J genes are TRBV15 and TRBJ2-7; 9 nucleotides agree with TRBD1. Germline CDR1 LNHNV, CDR2 YYDKDF (reference sequence). The CDR3 length is 17 residues. The V segment lost 2 bases and the J segment 5 bases; nucleotides outside the gene matches: 13. The CDR3, as DNA: TGTGCCACCAGCAGACTTTGGACAGGGGTGAAGAAGGACGAGCAGTACTTC. It translates to CATSRLWTGVKKDEQYF.

The chain's CDR3 is CAIKIGQNTEAFF. CDR3 coding DNA: TGTGCCATCAAAATCGGCCAGAACACTGAAGCTTTCTTT. This rearrangement joins TRBV10-3 to TRBJ1-1, with D unresolved. Trimming took off 7 bases at V and 1 base at J, with 10 bases between the two ends. The CDR3 has 13 amino acids. In germline, CDR1 is ENHRY, CDR2 SYGVKD.

The V and J genes are TRBV6-6 and TRBJ1-2; no definite D call. Germline loops: CDR1 MNHNY, CDR2 SVGAGI (reference sequence). V gave up 2 bases and J gave up 2 bases, with 12 bases separating them. The CDR3 is 15 residues long. The CDR3 region has the DNA TGTGCCAGCAGTTACGGTGGCAGTAAAAACTATGGCTACACCTTC. It specifies CASSYGGSKNYGYTF.